Presented here are 14 T cell receptor beta chains from one specimen sequenced in a study of blood T cell repertoires in COVID-19. Profiled with immunoSEQ multiplex PCR; TCRdb holds only in-frame clones, not every one. The top ten clones hold 3.8% of a sample with some 88,000 clones, 85% of them seen once. Sequencing used peripheral blood. These receptors were obtained from a man in his 60s with acute or convalescent COVID-19.

The rearrangement links TRBV10-3 to TRBJ1-4; TRBD1 might be the D (5 bases). The CDR3 is 15 residues long. V gave up 3 bases and J gave up 3 bases, with 11 bases separating them. CDR1 and CDR2 from the germline V gene are ENHRY and SYGVKD. The CDR3, as DNA: TGTGCCATCAGTGAAATCCAGGGTGCTAATGAAAAACTGTTTTTT. Amino acid sequence: CAISEIQGANEKLFF.

This clone appeared a few times. The rearrangement joins TRBV6-6 to TRBJ1-6, with a tentative D call TRBD1 (6 bases). This CDR3 region has 16 residues. Germline-derived CDR1 and CDR2 are MNHNY and SVGAGI (reference sequence). V gave up 2 bases and J gave up 7 bases, with 15 bases separating them. The CDR3 sequence is CASSYPGGGENSPLHF. The CDR3 nucleotides are TGTGCCAGCAGTTACCCTGGCGGGGGCGAAAATTCACCCCTCCACTTT.

The CDR3 bases are TGTGCCAGCAGCCAGGGACTAGCGGGAGGCTACGAGCAGTACTTC. Amino acid sequence: CASSQGLAGGYEQYF. The chain uses TRBV3-1 (or the pseudogene TRBV3-2) and TRBJ2-7, with TRBD2 identical over 15 bases. After removal of 3 bases from V and 3 bases from J, the junction contained 0 bases not matched to a gene. Germline V gene data show CDR1 as LGHDT and CDR2 as YNNKEL (reference sequence). CDR3 length: 15 amino acids.

The V gene is TRBV9, the J gene TRBJ2-4; a possible D gene is TRBD1 (6 bases). The CDR3 has 13 amino acids. CDR1 is SGDLS, CDR2 YYNGEE, per germline. Trimming took off 4 bases at V and 6 bases at J, with 11 bases between the two ends. The CDR3 region is CASSPGQRNIQYF. In nucleotides, the CDR3 is TGTGCCAGCAGCCCTGGACAGAGAAACATTCAGTACTTC.

This rearrangement joins TRBV2 to TRBJ2-2; 8 bases map to TRBD1. Germline trimming cut 6 bases from V and 8 bases from J; bases unmatched to any gene: 11. The CDR3 loop spans 15 amino acids. From germline, CDR1 is SNHLY and CDR2 FYNNEI. Here the CDR3 reads CASRVSTGVVGELFF. The CDR3 DNA reads TGTGCCAGCAGGGTCTCGACAGGGGTAGTGGGGGAGCTGTTTTTT.

The J gene is TRBJ2-7, the V gene TRBV19; 8 positions agree with TRBD2. CDR1 and CDR2 (germline): LNHDA, SQIVND (reference sequence). V lost 3 bases and J lost 2; bases outside the gene matches: 9. The CDR3 totals 16 residues. The CDR3, as DNA: TGTGCCAGTAGTATTTCTGGCGGGGGGATCCCCTACGAGCAGTACTTC. This encodes CASSISGGGIPYEQYF.

The rearrangement uses TRBV6-5 and TRBJ2-1, with 8 positions matching TRBD1. The CDR3 consists of 13 residues. After removal of 7 bases from V and 6 bases from J, the junction contained 5 bases not matched to a gene. CDR1 MNHEY and CDR2 SVGAGI come from the germline V gene. The CDR3 DNA follows: TGTGCCAGCAAGACAGGGGAGCGCAATGAGCAGTTCTTC. It translates to CASKTGERNEQFF.

The gene calls are TRBV7-9 and TRBJ1-5; 7 bases fit TRBD1. Losses at the gene ends were 1 base for V and 5 bases for J; bases not matched to a gene: 5. The germline V gene encodes CDR1 SEHNR and CDR2 FQNEAQ (reference sequence). The CDR3 totals 15 residues. The CDR3 bases are TGTGCCAGCAGCTTAGGCGACAGGGAGTATCAGCCCCAGCATTTT. Protein: CASSLGDREYQPQHF.

This clone occurred once. The genes are TRBV11-3 and TRBJ2-3; TRBD2 aligns across 7 bases. The germline gives CDR1 SGHNT, CDR2 YENEEA. CDR3 length: 16 residues. With 5 bases clipped from V and 1 base from J, the junction kept 9 bases outside the gene matches. CDR3 bases: TGTGCCAGCAGCCCCCGGTCGGGAGGTGGCACAGATACGCAGTATTTT. Translated, it gives CASSPRSGGGTDTQYF.

The CDR3 loop reads CASSPWGVNTGELFF. In nucleotides, the CDR3 is TGTGCCAGCAGCCCCTGGGGAGTAAACACCGGGGAGCTGTTTTTT. V usage is TRBV9 and J usage is TRBJ2-2, with a weak D call TRBD2 (5 bases). The CDR3 contains 15 residues. Germline V CDR1 and CDR2: SGDLS, YYNGEE. Trimming left V 4 bases short and J 2 bases short, with 12 bases between.

The J gene is TRBJ1-5, the V gene TRBV6-4; D is uncertain. V was trimmed by 3 bases and J by 0 bases, leaving 6 bases between them. The CDR3 has 14 amino acids. CDR1 is MRHNA and CDR2 is SNTAGT in the germline V gene. The CDR3 bases are TGTGCCAGCAGTGAAGAGATTAGCAATCAGCCCCAGCATTTT. It yields the protein CASSEEISNQPQHF.

The V and J genes are TRBV19 and TRBJ2-2; 12 bases map to TRBD2. Trimming cost V 3 bases and J 3 bases; bases outside gene matches: 2. The CDR3 runs to 16 residues. Germline assignment: CDR1 LNHDA and CDR2 SQIVND (reference sequence). The CDR3 spells CASSIGLAGYTGELFF. The CDR3 DNA reads TGTGCCAGTAGTATTGGACTAGCGGGGTACACCGGGGAGCTGTTTTTT.

The J gene is TRBJ2-5, the V gene TRBV18; D is perhaps TRBD1 (6 bases). The CDR3 runs to 15 residues. Germline V CDR1 and CDR2: KGHSH, LQKENI. V was shortened by 5 bases and J by 0 bases, with 13 bases between the two germline ends. The CDR3: CASSFLTGNQETQYF. The CDR3 nucleotides are TGTGCCAGCTCATTCCTCACAGGGAACCAAGAGACCCAGTACTTC. Full variable domain (outside the CDR3, taken from reference TRBV18 and TRBJ2-5): NAGVMQNPRHLVRRRGQEARLRCSPMKGHSHVYWYRQLPEEGLKFMVYLQKENIIDESGMPKERFSAEFPKEGPSILRIQQVVRGDSAAYFCASSFLTGNQETQYFGPGTRLLVL.

The chain employs TRBV27 and TRBJ2-2, with 10 positions matching TRBD2. Looked up from germline, CDR1 is MNHEY and CDR2 is SMNVEV (reference sequence). Trimming cost V 5 bases and J 3 bases; bases outside gene matches: 6. This CDR3 comprises 16 residues. CDR3 nucleotides: TGTGCCAGCAGTAGCGGGACTAGCGCTTACACCGGGGAGCTGTTTTTT. Amino acids: CASSSGTSAYTGELFF.